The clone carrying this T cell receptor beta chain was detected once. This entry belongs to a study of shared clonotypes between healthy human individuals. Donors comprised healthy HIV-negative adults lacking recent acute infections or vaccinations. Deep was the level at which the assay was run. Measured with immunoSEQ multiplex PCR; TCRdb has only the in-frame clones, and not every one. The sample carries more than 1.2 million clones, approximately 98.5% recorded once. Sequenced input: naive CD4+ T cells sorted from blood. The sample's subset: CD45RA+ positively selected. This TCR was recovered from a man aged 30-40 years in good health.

Written as DNA, the CDR3 is TGTGCCAGTAGATCCCACCCTGGGGAGGGGGCGTACGAGCAGTACTTC. Amino acids: CASRSHPGEGAYEQYF. The rearrangement joins TRBV19 to TRBJ2-7; D is possibly TRBD1 or TRBD2 (7 bases each). CDR3 size: 16 residues. Germline-derived CDR1 and CDR2 are LNHDA and SQIVND (reference sequence). Trimming removed 6 bases from V and 4 bases from J, with 22 bases in between.